A single sample is the source of the 23 T cell receptor beta chains below, sequenced in a study of T-cell memory formation after mild COVID-19. MiXCR, run by TCRdb on the 5' RACE reads, gives a single entry per CDR3 protein. The table includes about 120,000 distinct CDR3 sequences, about 16% detected once. The source material was PBMCs or a T cell subset sorted from them (not recorded which). These receptors came from an adult woman who had mild COVID-19 (a few samples of this study predate the infection). Cell type and time point are not known.

This clonotype was observed at least ten times. This chain connects TRBV4-3 to TRBJ1-6; no firm D call. CDR3 size: 13 residues. The V end was cut by 0 bases, the J end by 8 bases, with 5 bases between. Germline-derived CDR1 and CDR2 are LGHNA and YSLEER. The CDR3: CASSQDRDSPLHF. In DNA form, the CDR3 reads TGCGCCAGCAGCCAAGACAGAGATTCACCCCTCCACTTT.

This rearrangement joins TRBV24-1 to TRBJ2-2; perhaps TRBD2 as D (6 bases). Germline CDR1 reads KGHDR; CDR2 reads SFDVKD. The CDR3 length is 16 residues. Deletions cut 6 bases from V and 6 bases from J, with 19 bases between. The CDR3 sequence is CATSNREEGRAGELFF. The CDR3 nucleotides read TGTGCCACCAGTAACCGCGAGGAGGGAAGGGCCGGGGAGCTGTTTTTT.

V is TRBV6-2 or TRBV6-3 and J is TRBJ1-1; TRBD1 agrees at 9 bases. The CDR3 extends over 14 amino acids. In germline, CDR1 is MNHEY, CDR2 SVGEGT. Unmatched junction bases numbered 7, after V lost 6 bases and J lost 5 bases. The CDR3 DNA reads TGTGCCAGCAGAGGAGACAGGGGGGGAACTGAAGCTTTCTTT. The encoded protein is CASRGDRGGTEAFF.

In its sample, this clonotype was seen a few times. This rearrangement joins TRBV24-1 to TRBJ1-2; no firm D call. V was shortened by 8 bases and J by 1 base, with 22 bases between the two germline ends. The CDR3 is made up of 17 amino acids. The V gene's germline CDR1 is KGHDR and CDR2 SFDVKD. CDR3 in amino acids: CATKVGERNSCNYGYTF. DNA of the CDR3: TGTGCCACCAAGGTTGGAGAACGGAACAGTTGTAACTATGGCTACACCTTC.

This clonotype was observed a few times. V and J are TRBV6-6 and TRBJ1-1; D gene unclear. Per the germline V gene, CDR1 is MNHNY and CDR2 is SVGAGI (reference sequence). The CDR3 is 14 residues long. Trimming cost V 2 bases and J 1 base, with 8 bases left between them. Here the CDR3 reads CASSYPRGNTEAFF. DNA for the CDR3: TGTGCCAGCAGTTACCCGCGGGGGAACACTGAAGCTTTCTTT.

The chain links TRBV7-9 to TRBJ1-2, with TRBD1 matching over 9 bases. The CDR3 runs 18 residues. V shed 1 base and J 4 bases; nucleotides not matched to a gene: 13. Germline V lookup: CDR1 SEHNR, CDR2 FQNEAQ (reference sequence). This CDR3 reads CASSLGNPAGQGRYGYTF. CDR3 nucleotides: TGTGCCAGCAGCTTAGGGAACCCAGCGGGACAGGGTCGCTATGGCTACACCTTC.

Ten or more counts support this clonotype. This chain links TRBV7-2 with TRBJ2-1; 7 bases agree with TRBD1. Looked up from germline, CDR1 is SGHTA and CDR2 is FQGNSA. The length of the CDR3 is 14 residues. V shed 2 bases, J shed 8 bases, and the junction held 6 bases outside the gene matches. This CDR3 reads CASSLSEGADEQFF. CDR3 bases: TGTGCCAGCAGCTTATCAGAGGGGGCCGATGAGCAGTTCTTC.

J is TRBJ2-5 and V is TRBV3-1; perhaps TRBD2 as D (5 bases). Per the germline V gene, CDR1 is LGHDT and CDR2 is YNNKEL (reference sequence). The ends were cut back, 2 bases at V and 5 bases at J, with 9 bases in the middle. This CDR3 has 13 amino acids. The CDR3 loop is CASSQFGVETQYF. In nucleotides, the CDR3 is TGTGCCAGCAGCCAATTCGGGGTTGAGACCCAGTACTTC.

This clonotype was counted only a few times. V gene TRBV10-2 combines with J gene TRBJ1-6; TRBD1 agrees at 9 bases. The CDR3 loop spans 15 amino acids. Per germline, CDR1 WSHSY and CDR2 SAAADI. The V segment lost 3 bases and the J segment 8 bases; nucleotides outside the gene matches: 5. The CDR3 bases are TGCGCCAGCAGTGACAACCGGGACAGGGATTCACCCCTCCACTTT. Protein: CASSDNRDRDSPLHF.

The V gene is TRBV7-4, the J gene TRBJ1-2; D ambiguous. CDR1 SGHVT and CDR2 SQSDAQ come from the germline V gene. The V end lost 7 bases, the J end lost 4 bases, and 7 bases lay between the germline ends. CDR3 length: 11 amino acids. The CDR3 DNA sequence: TGTGCCAGCAACCTGGCCTATGGCTACACCTTC. It specifies CASNLAYGYTF.

This clonotype was found a few times. The J gene is TRBJ2-3, the V gene TRBV28, with 7 bases fitting TRBD2. The CDR3 is 14 residues long. Trimming removed 2 bases from V and 3 bases from J; junction bases left unmatched: 2. The germline V gene encodes CDR1 MDHEN and CDR2 SYDVKM. CDR3 DNA sequence: TGTGCCAGCAGTTTACACGGGAGGACAGATACGCAGTATTTT. Its translation: CASSLHGRTDTQYF.

This clonotype was found a few times. The chain combines TRBV4-2 with TRBJ1-5; D might be TRBD1 (6 bases). The CDR3 sequence is 18 residues long. Germline-derived CDR1 and CDR2 are LGHNA and YNFKEQ. V was pared by 0 bases and J by 0 bases, with 15 bases between. CDR3 in amino acids: CASSQDGRGTYSNQPQHF. The CDR3 DNA sequence: TGTGCCAGCAGCCAAGATGGCAGGGGCACATATAGCAATCAGCCCCAGCATTTT.

This clonotype was observed a handful of times. The chain uses TRBV27 and TRBJ2-2, with D hard to call. The CDR3 sequence is 12 residues long. V lost 2 bases, J lost 4 bases, and 2 bases lay in between. Germline V gene sequence: CDR1 MNHEY, CDR2 SMNVEV (reference sequence). The CDR3 loop is CASSLITGELFF. The CDR3 coding sequence is TGTGCCAGCAGTTTAATCACCGGGGAGCTGTTTTTT.

The genes are TRBV25-1 and TRBJ1-4; 9 bases fit TRBD1. V lost 5 bases and J lost 8; bases outside the gene matches: 6. In germline, CDR1 is MGHDK, CDR2 SYGVNS. CDR3 length equals 14 residues. The CDR3 DNA sequence: TGTGCCAGCAGTCCACAGGGGGCTGGCGAAAAACTGTTTTTT. It yields the protein CASSPQGAGEKLFF. Variable domain in full (rest from reference TRBV25-1 and TRBJ1-4): EADIYQTPRYLVIGTGKKITLECSQTMGHDKMYWYQQDPGMELHLIHYSYGVNSTEKGDLSSESTVSRIRTEHFPLTLESARPSHTSQYLCASSPQGAGEKLFFGSGTQLSVL.

In its sample, this clonotype was seen a few times. The chain combines TRBV9 with TRBJ2-3; possible D gene TRBD2, 6 bases. V was shortened by 5 bases and J by 0 bases, with 13 bases between the two germline ends. The CDR3 is made up of 15 amino acids. Germline V gene sequence: CDR1 SGDLS, CDR2 YYNGEE. CDR3 in DNA: TGTGCCAGCAGTTCTAGCGCATCAAGCACAGATACGCAGTATTTT. Translating gives CASSSSASSTDTQYF.

This rearrangement joins TRBV29-1 to TRBJ1-1, with D perhaps TRBD1 (6 bases). The germline V gene has CDR1 SQVTM and CDR2 ANQGSEA. The CDR3 has 14 residues. V was cut by 4 bases and J by 9 bases, with 21 bases left in between. The CDR3 loop reads CSVVSTRGGHKAFF. As DNA, the CDR3 is TGCAGCGTTGTCTCCACCCGAGGGGGGCACAAAGCTTTCTTT.

The J gene is TRBJ2-5, the V gene TRBV30, with 9 bases aligning to TRBD2. V was clipped by 0 bases and J by 1 base; unmatched bases: 6. The CDR3 is 16 residues long. Germline loops: CDR1 GTSNPN, CDR2 SVGIG (reference sequence). Written as DNA, the CDR3 is TGTGCCTGGAGTGTTGGGAGTAGCGGGGGCCAAGAGACCCAGTACTTC. Translating gives CAWSVGSSGGQETQYF.

This clonotype has just a few counts. This chain connects TRBV28 to TRBJ1-2; D is perhaps TRBD1 (5 bases). CDR1 MDHEN and CDR2 SYDVKM come from the germline V gene. CDR3 length equals 13 residues. V gave up 6 bases and J gave up 4 bases, with 12 bases separating them. Written as DNA, the CDR3 is TGTGCCAGCAGATTGAACAGGCGCTATGGCTACACCTTC. This codes for CASRLNRRYGYTF.

This clonotype came up a few times. This chain joins TRBV25-1 and TRBJ2-1; 10 bases line up with TRBD2. Trimming removed 7 bases from V and 6 bases from J; junction bases left unmatched: 15. Germline-derived CDR1 and CDR2 are MGHDK and SYGVNS. There are 17 residues in the CDR3. The CDR3 region has the DNA TGTGCCAGCACCTCTCCGACAGGACTAGCGGCATTCAATGAGCAGTTCTTC. Translating it yields CASTSPTGLAAFNEQFF.

V and J are TRBV29-1 and TRBJ2-7; D may be TRBD1 or TRBD2 (5 bases each). The CDR3 runs to 13 residues. Trimming stripped 7 bases from V and 0 bases from J, with 13 bases between. Germline V lookup: CDR1 SQVTM, CDR2 ANQGSEA. The CDR3 sequence: CSGRDGHSYEQYF. The CDR3 DNA is TGCAGCGGTAGGGACGGCCACTCCTACGAGCAGTACTTC.

CDR3 bases: TGTGCCAGCAGCTATCTAGCGGGGGAGGAGCAGTTCTTC. This gives the protein CASSYLAGEEQFF. The chain recombines TRBV7-3 with TRBJ2-1; 10 positions match TRBD2. After removal of 4 bases from V and 10 bases from J, the junction contained 4 bases not matched to a gene. This CDR3 region has 13 residues. CDR1 is SGHTA and CDR2 is FQGTGA in the germline V gene.

The J gene is TRBJ2-7, the V gene TRBV29-1; D is ambiguous. Looked up from germline, CDR1 is SQVTM and CDR2 is ANQGSEA. The V and J ends lost 2 bases and 3 bases respectively, with 8 bases between them. The CDR3 is made up of 12 amino acids. The CDR3 loop reads CSVEQYGYEQYF. The DNA for the CDR3 is TGCAGCGTTGAACAGTATGGCTACGAGCAGTACTTC.

J is TRBJ2-5 and V is TRBV24-1; the match to TRBD1 covers 8 bases. Trimming took 6 bases from V and 1 from J; bases not matched to a gene: 15. The V gene's germline CDR1 is KGHDR and CDR2 SFDVKD. The CDR3 extends over 18 amino acids. CDR3 nucleotides: TGTGCCACCAGTCCGGGGCAGGGGGCTTCCGTCTCCCAAGAGACCCAGTACTTC. It codes for CATSPGQGASVSQETQYF.